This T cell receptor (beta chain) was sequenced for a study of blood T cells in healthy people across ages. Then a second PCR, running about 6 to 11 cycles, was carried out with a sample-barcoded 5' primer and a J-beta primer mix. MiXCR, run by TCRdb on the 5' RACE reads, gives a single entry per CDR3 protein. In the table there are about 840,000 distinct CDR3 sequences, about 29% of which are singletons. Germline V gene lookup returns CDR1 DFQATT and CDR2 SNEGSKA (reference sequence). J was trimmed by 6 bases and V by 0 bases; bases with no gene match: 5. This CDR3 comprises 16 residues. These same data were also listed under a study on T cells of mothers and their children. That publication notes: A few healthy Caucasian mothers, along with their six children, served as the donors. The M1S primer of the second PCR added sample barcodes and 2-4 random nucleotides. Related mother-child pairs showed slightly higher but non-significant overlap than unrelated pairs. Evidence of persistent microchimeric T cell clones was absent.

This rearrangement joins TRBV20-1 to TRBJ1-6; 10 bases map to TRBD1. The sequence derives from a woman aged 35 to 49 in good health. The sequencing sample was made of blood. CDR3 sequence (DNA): TGCAGTGCTAGAGATGGACAGGGGGAGGTTAATTCACCCCTCCACTTT. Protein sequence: CSARDGQGEVNSPLHF.